The 28 T cell receptor beta chains in this list originate from one sample, sequenced in a study of T cell responses to AZD1222 COVID-19 vaccine. Sequencing was performed with immunoSEQ multiplex PCR; in TCRdb, only in-frame clones are kept and a portion is missing. Found here are more than 20,000 clones, more than 75% of them singletons; the top ten hold under 35%. This sample comprised peripheral blood, obtained 28 days after the second AZD1222 dose. These receptors were obtained from an adult who received the AZD1222 COVID-19 vaccine.

V usage is TRBV30 and J usage is TRBJ2-2; D remains unclear. Trimming stripped 2 bases from V and 6 bases from J, with 7 bases between. The germline gives CDR1 GTSNPN, CDR2 SVGIG (reference sequence). This CDR3 is 12 amino acids long. The CDR3 is CAWSQVAGELFF. CDR3 DNA sequence: TGTGCCTGGAGTCAGGTGGCCGGGGAGCTGTTTTTT.

J is TRBJ2-7 and V is TRBV5-8, with 13 bases matching TRBD2. Germline CDR1 and CDR2: SGHTS and YDEGEE. V trimming: 2 bases; J trimming: 7 bases; junction bases outside the gene matches: 3. CDR3 length equals 14 residues. DNA of the CDR3: TGTGCCAGCAGCTTTTCGACTAGCGGGAGGGAGCAGTACTTC. It codes for CASSFSTSGREQYF.

The rearrangement joins TRBV27 to TRBJ1-1, with 10 bases fitting TRBD1. This CDR3 is built from 15 residues. V shed 5 bases, J shed 5 bases, and the junction held 8 bases outside the gene matches. The V gene's germline CDR1 is MNHEY and CDR2 SMNVEV (reference sequence). The CDR3 DNA reads as TGTGCCAGCAGTCAACGACAGGGGGCACGGACTGAAGCTTTCTTT. It yields the protein CASSQRQGARTEAFF.

The V gene is TRBV7-9, the J gene TRBJ2-5; tentatively, D is TRBD1 (5 bases). Trimming took off 2 bases at V and 2 bases at J, with 9 bases between the two ends. This CDR3 is 14 amino acids long. Germline V gives CDR1 SEHNR, CDR2 FQNEAQ (reference sequence). The CDR3 spells CASSLFQGQETQYF. The CDR3 nucleotides read TGTGCCAGCAGCTTATTCCAGGGACAAGAGACCCAGTACTTC.

This clone has only a few counts. The genes are TRBV5-1 and TRBJ1-6; no definite D call. The V end was cut by 0 bases, the J end by 10 bases, with 14 bases between. The CDR3 runs to 15 residues. The V gene's germline CDR1 is SGHRS and CDR2 YFSETQ. CDR3 nucleotides: TGCGCCAGCAGCTTGGCGTCGGCACTAGAATCACCCCTCCACTTT. Its translation is CASSLASALESPLHF.

This rearrangement joins TRBV27 to TRBJ2-1; D not resolved. CDR1 MNHEY and CDR2 SMNVEV come from the germline V gene (reference sequence). Between the trimmed V and J ends, which lost 6 bases and 6 bases, there was a span of 9 bases. This CDR3 spans 12 amino acids. The CDR3 is CASRRTINEQFF. DNA for the CDR3: TGTGCCAGCAGACGCACTATCAATGAGCAGTTCTTC.

This clone was detected a few times. This sequence joins TRBV29-1 and TRBJ1-1; 8 positions agree with TRBD1. V lost 3 bases to trimming and J lost 6 bases; unmatched junction nucleotides: 12. This CDR3 is built from 15 residues. Germline CDR1 is SQVTM and CDR2 is ANQGSEA. This CDR3 reads CSVDPRTGQGAEAFF. CDR3 nucleotide sequence: TGCAGCGTTGACCCAAGGACAGGGCAAGGGGCTGAAGCTTTCTTT. Full variable domain (missing parts from reference TRBV29-1 and TRBJ1-1): SAVISQKPSRDICQRGTSLTIQCQVDSQVTMMFWYRQQPGQSLTLIATANQGSEATYESGFVIDKFPISRPNLTFSTLTVSNMSPEDSSIYLCSVDPRTGQGAEAFFGQGTRLTVV.

This clone occurred a few times. The gene calls are TRBV23-1 and TRBJ1-4, with D possibly matching TRBD1 (5 bases). TRBV23-1 is annotated as an ORF whose role is uncertain. The ends were cut back, 0 bases at V and 8 bases at J, with 13 bases in the middle. The CDR3 is made up of 15 amino acids. The DNA for the CDR3 is TGCGCCAGCAGTCAATCAGGGCCAGGGAAGGAAAAACTGTTTTTT. This encodes CASSQSGPGKEKLFF.

This clone has just one count. V gene TRBV24-1 combines with J gene TRBJ2-5; TRBD1 agrees at 10 bases. Germline loops: CDR1 KGHDR, CDR2 SFDVKD. The CDR3 has 15 amino acids. The trim removed 2 bases at V and 5 bases at J, leaving 4 bases unmatched. The CDR3 protein is CATSDSPGQGETQYF. In DNA form, the CDR3 reads TGTGCCACCAGTGATTCCCCGGGACAGGGGGAGACCCAGTACTTC.

CDR3 region: CASRPPDRGNTEAFF. The CDR3 nucleotides are TGTGCCAGCAGACCGCCTGACAGGGGGAACACTGAAGCTTTCTTT. The chain carries TRBV25-1 and TRBJ1-1; 8 positions match TRBD1. The CDR3 length is 15 residues. Germline values: CDR1 MGHDK, CDR2 SYGVNS. Trimming cost V 6 bases and J 1 base; bases outside gene matches: 7.

The chain's CDR3 is CASSTLAGEGNEQFF. The CDR3 DNA reads TGTGCCAGTAGTACCCTAGCGGGAGAGGGTAATGAGCAGTTCTTC. This chain uses TRBV19 with TRBJ2-1, with 10 positions matching TRBD2. V gave up 4 bases and J gave up 7 bases; unmatched junction bases: 7. The CDR3 is 15 amino acids. Germline lookup yields CDR1 LNHDA and CDR2 SQIVND (reference sequence).

J is TRBJ2-5 and V is TRBV9, with unresolved D. Trimming left V 0 bases short and J 5 bases short, with 14 bases between. The CDR3 contains 15 residues. Germline V CDR1 and CDR2: SGDLS, YYNGEE. The CDR3 DNA is TGTGCCAGCAGCGTAGCGTGGGGAAGGTGGGAGACCCAGTACTTC. This gives the protein CASSVAWGRWETQYF.

In DNA, the CDR3 is TGTGCCAGCAGGGACGGGACAGGGATGGAGACCCAGTACTTC. Its protein product is CASRDGTGMETQYF. V usage is TRBV3-1 (or the pseudogene TRBV3-2) and J usage is TRBJ2-5; TRBD1 matches at 9 bases. The CDR3 is made up of 14 amino acids. Germline V gives CDR1 LGHDT, CDR2 YNNKEL (reference sequence). J gave up 5 bases and V 6 bases, and 7 bases lay outside the gene matches.

The chain combines TRBV6-5 with TRBJ2-7; D not resolved. V was pared by 6 bases and J by 5 bases, with 8 bases between. CDR1 is MNHEY and CDR2 is SVGAGI in the germline V gene. This CDR3 has 11 residues. The CDR3 nucleotides read TGTGCCAGCAGGCAAAGGAACGAGCAGTACTTC. It translates to CASRQRNEQYF.

This chain connects TRBV27 to TRBJ2-2, with D unresolved. The ends were cut back, 4 bases at V and 0 bases at J, with 9 bases in the middle. Germline values: CDR1 MNHEY, CDR2 SMNVEV (reference sequence). The CDR3 extends over 15 amino acids. The CDR3 DNA sequence: TGTGCCAGCAGTTGGGGTTCTACGAACACCGGGGAGCTGTTTTTT. Its protein product is CASSWGSTNTGELFF.

The V call is TRBV5-5, the J call TRBJ2-1; D unresolved. Between the trimmed V and J ends, which lost 0 bases and 3 bases, there was a span of 10 bases. CDR3 length: 15 amino acids. From germline, CDR1 is SGHKS and CDR2 YYEKEE (reference sequence). In DNA, the CDR3 is TGTGCCAGCAGCTTGGACTACCAAGACTACAATGAGCAGTTCTTC. This gives the protein CASSLDYQDYNEQFF.

The rearrangement links TRBV6-5 to TRBJ1-5, with a weak D call TRBD1 (6 bases). The CDR3 sequence is 14 residues long. V was clipped by 4 bases and J by 4 bases, with 11 bases between them. CDR1 MNHEY and CDR2 SVGAGI come from the germline V gene. The CDR3 reads CASSLTGNNQPQHF. CDR3 nucleotide sequence: TGTGCCAGCAGTTTAACAGGGAATAATCAGCCCCAGCATTTT.

The chain carries TRBV7-8 and TRBJ2-1; 7 bases line up with TRBD2. The germline V gene has CDR1 SGHVS and CDR2 FQNEAQ. There are 13 residues in the CDR3. Trimming removed 0 bases from V and 8 bases from J; junction bases left unmatched: 1. This CDR3 is CASSLAGGDEQFF. CDR3 bases: TGTGCCAGCAGCTTAGCGGGAGGGGATGAGCAGTTCTTC.

This chain joins TRBV9 and TRBJ2-1; 12 bases map to TRBD2. V lost 2 bases to trimming and J lost 0 bases; unmatched junction nucleotides: 3. The germline CDR1 and CDR2 sequences are SGDLS and YYNGEE. This CDR3 is 17 amino acids long. The CDR3 nucleotides read TGTGCCAGCAGCGTTCTAGCGGGAGGGAGCTCCTACAATGAGCAGTTCTTC. Protein: CASSVLAGGSSYNEQFF.

The CDR3: CASSLAGAYNEQFF. The DNA for the CDR3 is TGTGCCAGCAGTTTAGCGGGAGCCTACAATGAGCAGTTCTTC. The chain has TRBV27 and TRBJ2-1, with 7 bases lining up with TRBD2. The ends lost 2 bases at V and 2 bases at J; junction bases unmatched: 0. The germline CDR1 and CDR2 sequences are MNHEY and SMNVEV (reference sequence). The CDR3 loop spans 14 amino acids.

A single count supports this clone. J is TRBJ2-3 and V is TRBV5-6; D is undetermined. The V and J ends lost 1 base and 1 base respectively, with 10 bases between them. Germline-derived CDR1 and CDR2 are SGHDT and YYEEEE. CDR3 length: 15 amino acids. CDR3 protein: CASSLRAGGTDTQYF. The DNA for the CDR3 is TGTGCCAGCAGCTTGCGGGCAGGAGGCACAGATACGCAGTATTTT.

V is TRBV25-1 and J is TRBJ2-7; TRBD1 matches 11 bases. The CDR3 runs 14 residues. Germline CDR1 reads MGHDK; CDR2 reads SYGVNS. V was clipped by 7 bases and J by 6 bases; unmatched bases: 8. The CDR3 sequence: CASTSDRGRFEQYF. The CDR3 nucleotides read TGTGCCAGCACCTCGGACAGGGGGCGCTTCGAGCAGTACTTC.

V and J are TRBV7-9 and TRBJ1-5, with 8 bases lining up with TRBD1. After removal of 8 bases from V and 5 bases from J, the junction contained 2 bases not matched to a gene. This CDR3 contains 12 residues. Germline CDR1 reads SEHNR; CDR2 reads FQNEAQ (reference sequence). The CDR3 nucleotides are TGTGCCAGCCGACAGGGGCATCAGCCCCAGCATTTT. Encoded protein: CASRQGHQPQHF. Full variable domain (rest looked up from reference TRBV7-9 and TRBJ1-5): DTGVSQNPRHKITKRGQNVTFRCDPISEHNRLYWYRQTLGQGPEFLTYFQNEAQLEKSRLLSDRFSAERPKGSFSTLEIQRTEQGDSAMYLCASRQGHQPQHFGDGTRLSIL.

This chain joins TRBV24-1 and TRBJ2-3, with 7 bases that match TRBD2. This CDR3 has 18 residues. With V trimmed by 2 bases and J by 1 base, 11 bases remained unmatched. Germline-derived CDR1 and CDR2 are KGHDR and SFDVKD. The DNA for the CDR3 is TGTGCCACCAGTGATTCCCCGCAGGCTAGCGGCCGCACAGATACGCAGTATTTT. Translated: CATSDSPQASGRTDTQYF.

This sequence joins TRBV4-1 and TRBJ1-6; D not certain. Deletions cut 0 bases from V and 0 bases from J, with 12 bases between. CDR1 and CDR2 (germline): MGHRA, YSYEKL. The CDR3 sequence is 18 residues long. CDR3 DNA sequence: TGCGCCAGCAGCCAAGATGTGAGGCAAAGCTCCTATAATTCACCCCTCCACTTT. This codes for CASSQDVRQSSYNSPLHF.

The chain has TRBV6-5 and TRBJ2-7; no firm D call. The V gene's germline CDR1 is MNHEY and CDR2 SVGAGI. The CDR3 totals 13 residues. Trimming shortened V by 2 bases and J by 4 bases, and 9 bases separated the two germline ends. CDR3 DNA: TGTGCCAGCAGTTACGGACGGTGGTACGAGCAGTACTTC. This codes for CASSYGRWYEQYF.

The chain joins TRBV27 to TRBJ2-1; D uncertain. CDR1 is MNHEY, CDR2 SMNVEV, per germline (reference sequence). The ends were cut back, 5 bases at V and 5 bases at J, with 13 bases in the middle. The CDR3 spans 14 residues. Written as DNA, the CDR3 is TGTGCCAGCAGTCCCAGCCGGTTGGACAATGAGCAGTTCTTC. Translation: CASSPSRLDNEQFF.

The V gene is TRBV4-1, the J gene TRBJ2-3; D tentatively fits TRBD1 or TRBD2 (5 bases each). Germline CDR1 and CDR2: MGHRA and YSYEKL. The length of the CDR3 is 14 residues. V was clipped by 5 bases and J by 5 bases, with 14 bases between them. CDR3 protein: CASSAGTNLDTQYF. CDR3 sequence (DNA): TGCGCCAGCAGCGCCGGGACCAACCTAGATACGCAGTATTTT.